The text below deals with one T cell receptor (beta chain). These data are taken from a study of blood T cells in healthy people across ages. V lost 4 bases and J 8 bases, leaving 17 bases between the germline ends. There are 15 residues in the CDR3. Germline CDR1 and CDR2: SGHDN and FVKESK. Primers used in a second PCR of roughly 7 to 11 cycles were a sample-barcoded 5' primer and a J-beta primer mix. A single record per CDR3 protein comes from TCRdb applying MiXCR to the 5' RACE reads. The sample carries about 780,000 distinct CDR3 sequences, 46% recorded once. Per sample, extraction of total RNA gave at least 6 micrograms in every case.

The sequence came from a man older than 75 in good health. Sequencing used blood. This sequence joins TRBV14 and TRBJ1-4; the D gene is possibly TRBD1 (6 bases). CDR3 sequence (DNA): TGTGCCAGCAGCCCACAGGGCGGGTTGCGAGAAAAACTGTTTTTT. Its protein product is CASSPQGGLREKLFF.